The 32 T cell receptor beta chains reported below all come from one sample, sequenced in a study of blood T cell repertoires in COVID-19. Profiled with immunoSEQ multiplex PCR; TCRdb holds only in-frame clones, not every one. The table has 150,000 or so clones, about 90% seen once. Sequencing was performed on peripheral blood. The receptors shown here come from a man between 50 and 59 years old with acute or convalescent COVID-19.

The CDR3 DNA reads TGTGCCAGTGGGACTAGCGGGAACACAGATACGCAGTATTTT. Translated: CASGTSGNTDTQYF. The V and J genes are TRBV19 and TRBJ2-3; 13 nucleotides align to TRBD2. There are 14 residues in the CDR3. Germline assignment: CDR1 LNHDA and CDR2 SQIVND (reference sequence). The V gene end was trimmed by 8 bases and the J gene end by 2 bases; junction bases not matched to a gene: 1.

The V gene is TRBV30, the J gene TRBJ2-1; possibly TRBD1 for D (7 bases). Germline V gives CDR1 GTSNPN, CDR2 SVGIG (reference sequence). The germline V and J ends were trimmed by 0 bases and 7 bases, with 16 bases remaining between them. The CDR3 extends over 15 amino acids. CDR3 DNA sequence: TGTGCCTGGAGTGTCCGGGCAGGGGGGAAGAATGAGCAGTTCTTC. It yields the protein CAWSVRAGGKNEQFF.

The J gene is TRBJ1-2, the V gene TRBV28, with TRBD1 as a possible D gene (5 bases). CDR3 length: 13 amino acids. The V and J ends lost 6 bases and 8 bases respectively, with 16 bases between them. Germline V gene data show CDR1 as MDHEN and CDR2 as SYDVKM. This CDR3 reads CASSLGRAGGYTF. CDR3 coding DNA: TGTGCCAGCAGCCTGGGGCGCGCGGGGGGCTACACCTTC.

V usage is TRBV10-3 and J usage is TRBJ2-2; 11 bases fit TRBD1. CDR3 length equals 16 residues. Germline trimming cut 2 bases from V and 4 bases from J; bases unmatched to any gene: 3. Germline V gene sequence: CDR1 ENHRY, CDR2 SYGVKD. CDR3 loop: CAISETDRGLTGELFF. The CDR3 DNA sequence: TGTGCCATCAGTGAGACGGACAGGGGGCTCACCGGGGAGCTGTTTTTT.

This clone has just one count. The chain is built from TRBV18 and TRBJ2-7; 7 positions agree with TRBD2. The CDR3 extends over 15 amino acids. The germline CDR1 and CDR2 sequences are KGHSH and LQKENI. J lost 5 bases, V lost 4 bases, and 11 bases had no gene match. CDR3 amino acids: CASSLGGGRSHEQYF. CDR3 bases: TGTGCCAGCTCACTTGGGGGGGGGAGAAGCCACGAGCAGTACTTC.

This sequence joins TRBV30 and TRBJ2-5; D possibly corresponds to TRBD1 (6 bases). The CDR3 runs to 16 residues. V gave up 2 bases and J gave up 2 bases, with 18 bases separating them. From germline, CDR1 is GTSNPN and CDR2 SVGIG (reference sequence). The CDR3 nucleotides are TGTGCCTGGAGTCCGCCAAGGGGGAGCACACAAGAGACCCAGTACTTC. It yields the protein CAWSPPRGSTQETQYF.

The chain combines TRBV5-1 with TRBJ2-7; 9 nucleotides line up with TRBD1. This CDR3 region has 15 residues. Germline trimming cut 4 bases from V and 4 bases from J; bases unmatched to any gene: 9. Germline V gene data show CDR1 as SGHRS and CDR2 as YFSETQ. The DNA of the CDR3 is TGCGCCAGCAGCCCGACAGGGGGTGGTTCATACGAGCAGTACGTC. Amino acid sequence: CASSPTGGGSYEQYV.

The J gene is TRBJ2-3, the V gene TRBV27, with 8 nucleotides matching TRBD2. Germline loops: CDR1 MNHEY, CDR2 SMNVEV (reference sequence). The length of the CDR3 is 13 residues. Unmatched junction bases numbered 6, after V lost 5 bases and J lost 8 bases. The CDR3 region has the DNA TGTGCCAGCAGTGCCACTAGCGGCGGTACGCAGTATTTT. Translated, it gives CASSATSGGTQYF.

The rearrangement joins TRBV19 to TRBJ1-4, with 7 bases matching TRBD1. The germline gives CDR1 LNHDA, CDR2 SQIVND (reference sequence). The length of the CDR3 is 14 residues. The J segment lost 7 bases and the V segment lost 5 bases, leaving 7 bases of the junction unmatched. The CDR3 region is CASSWQGGREKLFF. DNA for the CDR3: TGTGCCAGTAGTTGGCAGGGGGGACGTGAAAAACTGTTTTTT.

The CDR3 reads CATSDPGQGEGNEQFF. The CDR3 bases are TGTGCCACCAGTGATCCCGGACAGGGCGAGGGCAATGAGCAGTTCTTC. The gene calls are TRBV24-1 and TRBJ2-1; 8 bases line up with TRBD1. The CDR3 totals 16 residues. In germline, CDR1 is KGHDR, CDR2 SFDVKD. V lost 3 bases to trimming and J lost 6 bases; unmatched junction nucleotides: 9.

This sequence joins TRBV12-3 or TRBV12-4 and TRBJ2-7; D remains unclear. The V gene lost 4 bases and the J gene lost 7 bases, with 14 bases spanning the gap. This CDR3 has 13 amino acids. The CDR3 coding sequence is TGTGCCAGCAGTTCCCAGAGAGGTGGGGAGCAGTACTTC. It codes for CASSSQRGGEQYF.

This clone is a singleton in its sample. The gene calls are TRBV12-3 or TRBV12-4 and TRBJ2-1, with 7 bases matching TRBD2. The junction had 3 bases not matched to a gene; V was cut back by 2 bases and J by 8 bases. This CDR3 contains 13 residues. The CDR3 DNA follows: TGTGCCAGCAGTTTAAGTCGGGGGGATGAGCAGTTCTTC. Protein: CASSLSRGDEQFF.

The chain has TRBV6-5 and TRBJ1-1, with D unresolved. Germline V gene sequence: CDR1 MNHEY, CDR2 SVGAGI. This CDR3 comprises 13 residues. The V gene lost 6 bases and the J gene lost 2 bases, with 10 bases spanning the gap. The CDR3 DNA sequence: TGTGCCAGCAGCTCACAAGTTAACACTGAAGCTTTCTTT. Protein sequence: CASSSQVNTEAFF.

The chain couples TRBV5-1 to TRBJ1-1, with D possibly TRBD1 on 5 matching bases. The germline V and J ends were trimmed by 0 bases and 4 bases, with 13 bases remaining between them. CDR1 SGHRS and CDR2 YFSETQ come from the germline V gene. This CDR3 contains 15 residues. The CDR3 spells CASSLVGQGFTEAFF. The CDR3 DNA is TGCGCCAGCAGCTTGGTTGGGCAGGGATTCACTGAAGCTTTCTTT.

CDR3 sequence (DNA): TGTGCCAGCAGCCCTTCCCTCAAAGCGGGAGCGACCGGGGAGCTGTTTTTT. The encoded protein is CASSPSLKAGATGELFF. The chain recombines TRBV3-1 (or the pseudogene TRBV3-2) with TRBJ2-2, with 8 bases aligning to TRBD2. This CDR3 comprises 17 residues. The junction had 12 bases not matched to a gene; V was cut back by 4 bases and J by 5 bases. Germline CDR1 is LGHDT and CDR2 is YNNKEL (reference sequence).

The gene calls are TRBV6-5 and TRBJ2-5, with 10 positions matching TRBD1. CDR1 and CDR2 from the germline V gene are MNHEY and SVGAGI. V was clipped by 11 bases and J by 4 bases; unmatched bases: 7. The CDR3 loop spans 13 amino acids. In nucleotides, the CDR3 is TGTGCCGGTCGACAGGGGGCGCGAGAGACCCAGTACTTC. This encodes CAGRQGARETQYF.

In its sample, this clone was seen a few times. The V and J genes are TRBV7-9 and TRBJ2-1; D may be TRBD2 (5 bases). V lost 5 bases and J 4 bases, leaving 18 bases between the germline ends. The CDR3 totals 16 residues. CDR1 SEHNR and CDR2 FQNEAQ come from the germline V gene (reference sequence). The CDR3: CASSQNRGSQYNEQFF. For the CDR3, the DNA is TGTGCCAGCAGCCAAAACCGGGGATCTCAATACAATGAGCAGTTCTTC.

The chain combines TRBV5-4 with TRBJ2-5; 9 bases line up with TRBD2. The CDR3 spans 15 residues. Trimming removed 4 bases from V and 1 base from J; junction bases left unmatched: 5. Germline CDR1 is SGHNT and CDR2 is YYREEE (reference sequence). CDR3 amino acids: CASSSSGRSQETQYF. In DNA form, the CDR3 reads TGTGCCAGCAGCAGCAGCGGGAGGTCCCAAGAGACCCAGTACTTC.

This chain uses TRBV19 with TRBJ1-4, with D hard to call. Trimming pared 3 bases from V and 6 bases from J, leaving 11 bases between. The CDR3 has 14 residues. CDR1 LNHDA and CDR2 SQIVND come from the germline V gene (reference sequence). In DNA form, the CDR3 reads TGTGCCAGTAGTATCGGTTGGCAGGATGAAAAACTGTTTTTT. As protein: CASSIGWQDEKLFF.

This chain uses TRBV27 with TRBJ2-3; 9 bases map to TRBD1. The CDR3 is made up of 15 amino acids. The V segment lost 4 bases and the J segment 1 base; nucleotides outside the gene matches: 3. Germline V gene lookup returns CDR1 MNHEY and CDR2 SMNVEV (reference sequence). CDR3 amino acids: CASSSRTGGTDTQYF. The CDR3 DNA follows: TGTGCCAGCAGTTCGCGGACAGGGGGCACAGATACGCAGTATTTT.

The V gene is TRBV5-1, the J gene TRBJ1-5; the match to TRBD1 covers 11 bases. The CDR3 is 14 amino acids. V gave up 4 bases and J gave up 7 bases; unmatched junction bases: 4. Germline V gene lookup returns CDR1 SGHRS and CDR2 YFSETQ. This CDR3 is CASSRTGGSQPQHF. CDR3 bases: TGCGCCAGCAGCAGGACAGGGGGCAGCCAGCCCCAGCATTTT.

The chain is built from TRBV11-2 and TRBJ1-2; TRBD1 matches 9 bases. The length of the CDR3 is 15 residues. CDR1 is SGHAT and CDR2 is FQNNGV in the germline V gene. The junction had 6 bases not matched to a gene; V was cut back by 5 bases and J by 2 bases. CDR3 region: CASSTTTGGNYGYTF. For the CDR3, the DNA is TGTGCCAGCAGCACCACTACAGGGGGCAACTATGGCTACACCTTC.

This sequence joins TRBV11-2 and TRBJ2-7; 12 bases line up with TRBD2. In germline, CDR1 is SGHAT, CDR2 FQNNGV. Trimming removed 5 bases from V and 4 bases from J; junction bases left unmatched: 6. This CDR3 is built from 15 residues. CDR3 sequence reads: CASSPRTSGTYEQYF. The CDR3 nucleotides are TGTGCCAGCAGCCCTCGGACTAGCGGGACATACGAGCAGTACTTC.

The V and J genes are TRBV15 and TRBJ1-1, with D perhaps TRBD1 (6 bases). Germline CDR1 LNHNV, CDR2 YYDKDF (reference sequence). This CDR3 is 15 amino acids long. V gave up 3 bases and J gave up 7 bases, with 18 bases separating them. The CDR3 sequence is CATSSIGGPHFEAFF. In nucleotides, the CDR3 is TGTGCCACCAGCAGCATCGGGGGGCCTCATTTTGAAGCTTTCTTT.

This chain connects TRBV5-1 to TRBJ2-1, with 7 bases that match TRBD2. The CDR3 has 15 amino acids. With 0 bases clipped from V and 2 bases from J, the junction kept 2 bases outside the gene matches. Germline lookup yields CDR1 SGHRS and CDR2 YFSETQ. The CDR3 nucleotides read TGCGCCAGCAGCTTGGCTAGCGGCCCCTACAATGAGCAGTTCTTC. This gives the protein CASSLASGPYNEQFF.

V is TRBV5-1 and J is TRBJ2-3, with 10 bases matching TRBD1. This CDR3 has 15 amino acids. V was clipped by 5 bases and J by 3 bases; unmatched bases: 6. Looked up from germline, CDR1 is SGHRS and CDR2 is YFSETQ. This chain's CDR3 is CASSRDRGSTDTQYF. The CDR3 region has the DNA TGCGCCAGCAGTCGGGACAGGGGAAGTACAGATACGCAGTATTTT.

The chain links TRBV19 to TRBJ2-1, with 9 bases identical to TRBD2. Germline V gene lookup returns CDR1 LNHDA and CDR2 SQIVND (reference sequence). The CDR3 has 16 residues. With V trimmed by 3 bases and J by 5 bases, 8 bases remained unmatched. The DNA of the CDR3 is TGTGCCAGTAGTATTATGGGTGCGGGGGGGAACAATGAGCAGTTCTTC. This codes for CASSIMGAGGNNEQFF.

This sequence joins TRBV5-6 and TRBJ1-2, with 7 bases lining up with TRBD1. Germline-derived CDR1 and CDR2 are SGHDT and YYEEEE. CDR3 length: 13 amino acids. The ends lost 1 base at V and 4 bases at J; junction bases unmatched: 1. The CDR3 reads CASSLRQGYGYTF. The CDR3 DNA reads TGTGCCAGCAGCTTGAGACAGGGCTATGGCTACACCTTC.

This clone was observed a few times. The CDR3 sequence is CASSPRGGGNTEAFF. The CDR3 DNA reads TGTGCCAGCAGCCCCCGCGGGGGAGGGAACACTGAAGCTTTCTTT. The genes are TRBV7-3 and TRBJ1-1, with D maybe TRBD1 (5 bases). The CDR3 runs 15 residues. Trimming stripped 5 bases from V and 1 base from J, with 14 bases between. Per the germline V gene, CDR1 is SGHTA and CDR2 is FQGTGA. Filled out from reference TRBV7-3 and TRBJ1-1, the complete variable domain reads GAGVSQTPSNKVTEKGKYVELRCDPISGHTALYWYRQSLGQGPEFLIYFQGTGAADDSGLPNDRFFAVRPEGSVSTLKIQRTERGDSAVYLCASSPRGGGNTEAFFGQGTRLTVV.

The CDR3 loop reads CASSLSGTHLSKGYTF. As DNA, the CDR3 is TGTGCCAGCAGTTTATCAGGGACACACCTATCAAAGGGCTACACCTTC. The rearrangement links TRBV28 to TRBJ1-2; maybe TRBD1 (6 bases). The CDR3 has 16 amino acids. The V and J ends lost 1 base and 8 bases respectively, with 20 bases between them. Germline values: CDR1 MDHEN, CDR2 SYDVKM.

This chain connects TRBV20-1 to TRBJ2-7; 8 bases align to TRBD1. V dropped 5 bases and J dropped 6; count of bases not matched to a gene: 3. CDR1 and CDR2 (germline): DFQATT, SNEGSKA (reference sequence). This CDR3 region has 11 residues. The CDR3 reads CSAGRGREQYV. The CDR3, as DNA: TGCAGTGCTGGCAGGGGGCGCGAGCAGTACGTC.

The chain carries TRBV6-6 and TRBJ2-7; D ambiguous. The CDR3 is made up of 13 amino acids. Germline V CDR1 and CDR2: MNHNY, SVGAGI (reference sequence). The V gene lost 5 bases and the J gene lost 4 bases, with 12 bases spanning the gap. The CDR3 here is CASSTGSTYEQYF. The CDR3 nucleotides read TGTGCCAGCAGTACCGGGTCAACATACGAGCAGTACTTC.